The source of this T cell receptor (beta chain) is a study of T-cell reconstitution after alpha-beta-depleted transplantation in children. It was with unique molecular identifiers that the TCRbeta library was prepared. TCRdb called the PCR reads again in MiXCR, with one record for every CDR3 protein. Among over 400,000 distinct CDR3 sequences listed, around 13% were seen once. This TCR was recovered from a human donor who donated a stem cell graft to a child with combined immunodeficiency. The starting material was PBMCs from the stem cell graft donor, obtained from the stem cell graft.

CDR3 in amino acids: CASRPRGPSYEQYF. The CDR3 region has the DNA TGTGCCAGCAGACCGAGGGGACCCTCCTACGAGCAGTACTTC. The V call is TRBV28, the J call TRBJ2-7; D may match TRBD1 or TRBD2 (5 bases each). CDR3 size: 14 residues. Germline CDR1 and CDR2: MDHEN and SYDVKM. The ends were cut back, 6 bases at V and 0 bases at J, with 12 bases in the middle.